These T cell receptor beta chains were read from a single sample in a study of blood T cell repertoires in COVID-19. Method: immunoSEQ multiplex PCR; TCRdb's copy keeps in-frame clones and lacks some. The sample lists about 500,000 clones, around 90% seen once, with roughly 7.4% in the top ten. The sequenced sample consisted of peripheral blood. Source of these receptors: a woman aged 45-59 years with COVID-19, enrolled during active disease. Each CDR3 is given with its conserved first and last residue. A D gene is named only where the DNA matches it firmly. Clone size is shown for a subset of rows, as once, few, many or a class of expanded clone.

>TRBJ1-6|TRBV2|.|.
TGTGCCAGCAGTGAATATCAGCTAGGTTCACCCCTCCACTTT
CASSEYQLGSPLHF
>TRBJ1-1|TRBV28|.|TRBD1
TGTGCCAGCAGAACCGGGACAGTGAACACTGAAGCTTTCTTT
CASRTGTVNTEAFF
>TRBJ2-3|TRBV2|.|.
TGTGCCAGCAGCTACGGCGGGCGGGTAGATACGCAGTATTTT
CASSYGGRVDTQYF
>TRBJ2-2|TRBV7-9|.|.
TGTGCCAGCAGCCCATTGGCGGGGCCTGTGAACACCGGGGAGCTGTTTTTT
CASSPLAGPVNTGELFF
>TRBJ2-1|TRBV5-4|.|.
TGTGCCAGCAGCTTTAAACTAGCCGATGAGCAGTTCTTC
CASSFKLADEQFF
>TRBJ2-3|TRBV5-1|once|.
TGCGCCAGCAGCCCGACAGTACTAGGGGCTAGCGCTCACACAGATACGCAGTATTTT
CASSPTVLGASAHTDTQYF
>TRBJ1-2|TRBV2|.|TRBD1
TGTGCCAGCAGCCGGACAGGGGTTGGCTACACCTTC
CASSRTGVGYTF
>TRBJ1-2|TRBV5-5|.|.
TGTGCCAGCAGCTTGGCCGGGGACTATGGCTACACCTTC
CASSLAGDYGYTF
>TRBJ1-5|TRBV30|few|.
TGTGCCTGGAGTATGAGGAGAGGTCAGCCCCAGCATTTT
CAWSMRRGQPQHF
>TRBJ1-2|TRBV6-5|.|.
TGTGCCAGCAGCCCGAGCCCTAACTATGGCTACACCTTC
CASSPSPNYGYTF
>TRBJ1-6|TRBV30|.|.
TGTGCCTGGGGCCCCTACAGGTCCTCACGTTCACCCCTCCACTTT
CAWGPYRSSRSPLHF
>TRBJ1-1|TRBV5-6|.|TRBD1
TGTGCCAGCAGCCTGCCCGGGACAGGGGGCTATCGGACTGAAGCTTTCTTT
CASSLPGTGGYRTEAFF